A selection of T cell receptor beta chains follows, all from one sample in a study of blood T cell repertoires in COVID-19. Produced via immunoSEQ multiplex PCR; TCRdb's table is partial and in-frame only. The table includes some 290,000 clones, over 85% detected once. Sequenced material: PBMCs or T cells enriched from blood (not recorded which). Receptor source: a woman aged 30 to 39 who had recovered from COVID-19. Each CDR3 is given without its conserved first and last residue. A D gene is named only where the DNA matches it firmly. Size values are once, few and many counts, or a class for expanded clones, and some rows have none.

>.|TRBV18|TRBJ1-5|.
ASSPLPQSLNQPQH
>.|TRBV11-3|TRBJ2-7|TRBD1
ASSRGQGRSHEQY
>.|TRBV6-1|TRBJ2-7|.
ASSEPGGNYEQY
>.|TRBV29-1|TRBJ2-7|TRBD2
SAGAGGSHEQY
>once|TRBV6-2/TRBV6-3|TRBJ2-4|TRBD2
ASSYSKAGGRPY
>.|TRBV19|TRBJ2-7|TRBD2
ASSARGWGGYEQY
>.|TRBV11-2|TRBJ1-4|.
ASSLEPGNVKLF
>.|TRBV28|TRBJ2-7|.
ASSSTYEQY
>.|TRBV10-1|TRBJ2-3|.
ASSERVGITDTQY
>once|TRBV7-8|TRBJ2-3|.
ASSLYVTGVSAGVNTDTQY
>.|TRBV7-2|TRBJ1-3|TRBD1
ASSSTGSGNTIY
>.|TRBV28|TRBJ2-3|TRBD2
ASSFLAGTDTQY
>.|TRBV5-1|TRBJ1-2|.
ASSLVGEVYGYT
>.|TRBV2|TRBJ2-3|TRBD1
ASDKQGATDTQY
>.|TRBV5-4|TRBJ2-7|.
ASSFPQSYEQY
>.|TRBV18|TRBJ1-1|.
ASSQTVGGAGNTEAF
>.|TRBV19|TRBJ1-5|TRBD1
ASSIGQGIYSNQPQH
>.|TRBV7-2|TRBJ2-5|TRBD1
ASSGWDSLQETQY
>.|TRBV6-5|TRBJ2-1|TRBD2
ASLSGAEQF
>.|TRBV19|TRBJ2-7|.
ASSLDSNYEQY
>.|TRBV19|TRBJ1-4|.
ASRTAVGEKLF
>once|TRBV5-1|TRBJ1-1|.
ASSLGQVGTEAF
>once|TRBV6-5|TRBJ1-6|TRBD1
ASSYSLGQGNSPLH
>.|TRBV3-1/TRBV3-2|TRBJ2-6|.
ASTHQVGGANVLT
>.|TRBV28|TRBJ2-1|.
ASSAGQRYNEQF
>.|TRBV28|TRBJ1-2|.
ASIPFKVGEGYT
>.|TRBV30|TRBJ2-7|TRBD2
AWSAGTSDYEQY
>once|TRBV4-3|TRBJ2-3|TRBD2
ASSQDAGTRAQY
>once|TRBV6-5|TRBJ2-1|TRBD2
ASSLFRGGNEQF
>.|TRBV12-3/TRBV12-4|TRBJ1-1|.
ASSFFGNTEAF
>once|TRBV10-2|TRBJ2-1|TRBD2
ASRGLAHEQF
>.|TRBV9|TRBJ1-2|.
ASSSETPNYGYT
>.|TRBV27|TRBJ2-1|TRBD2
ASRPAGTTPYNEQF
>.|TRBV7-9|TRBJ1-2|.
ASSLMGTQANYGYT
>few|TRBV27|TRBJ2-7|TRBD2
ASSFQTSGHQY
>few|TRBV7-2|TRBJ2-7|.
ASSLATAEDPREQY
>few|TRBV7-6|TRBJ2-5|.
ASNLQVNIGGETQY
>.|TRBV5-1|TRBJ2-7|.
ASSLGSRVYEQY
>once|TRBV21-1|TRBJ1-2|.
ASSKGGQGKANYGYT
>.|TRBV5-4|TRBJ2-5|.
ASSFSRGETQY
>few|TRBV5-1|TRBJ2-7|.
ASSLVGLAPYEQY
>.|TRBV9|TRBJ2-1|TRBD2
ASSVRDYPIYEQF
>once|TRBV5-6|TRBJ1-1|TRBD1
ASSLALDRRDTEAF
>once|TRBV4-2|TRBJ2-3|TRBD1
ASSHSQGADTQY